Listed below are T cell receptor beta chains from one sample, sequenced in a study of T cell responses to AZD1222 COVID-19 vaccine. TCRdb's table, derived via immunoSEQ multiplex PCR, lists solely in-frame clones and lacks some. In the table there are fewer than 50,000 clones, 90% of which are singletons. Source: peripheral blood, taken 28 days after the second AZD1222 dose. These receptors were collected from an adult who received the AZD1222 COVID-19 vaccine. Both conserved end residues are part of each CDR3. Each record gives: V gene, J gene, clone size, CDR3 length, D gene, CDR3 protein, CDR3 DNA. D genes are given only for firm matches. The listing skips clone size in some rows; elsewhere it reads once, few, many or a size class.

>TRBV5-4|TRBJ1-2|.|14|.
CASSSRDSNYGYTF
TGTGCCAGCAGCTCCCGGGACTCTAACTATGGCTACACCTTC
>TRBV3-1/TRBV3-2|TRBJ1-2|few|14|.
CASSQGRHTYGYTF
TGTGCCAGCAGCCAAGGCAGGCACACCTATGGCTACACCTTC
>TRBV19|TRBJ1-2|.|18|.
CASSVNRDTRSPNYGYTF
TGTGCCAGTAGTGTCAACCGGGACACCCGTTCCCCTAACTATGGCTACACCTTC
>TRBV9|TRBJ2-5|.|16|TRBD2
CASSVTTSGKGETQYF
TGTGCCAGCAGCGTTACGACTAGCGGGAAGGGGGAGACCCAGTACTTC
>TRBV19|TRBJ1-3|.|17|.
CASSISAGAISGNTIYF
TGTGCCAGTAGTATCTCCGCGGGGGCCATTTCTGGAAACACCATATATTTT
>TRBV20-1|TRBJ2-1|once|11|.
CSAPVMDYTFF
TGCAGTGCCCCTGTGATGGACTATACGTTCTTC
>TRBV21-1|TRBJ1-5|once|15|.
CASSQAGVCNQPQHF
TGTGCCAGCAGCCAGGCAGGGGTTTGCAATCAGCCCCAGCATTTT
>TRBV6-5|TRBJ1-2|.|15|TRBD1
CASRGQGAKWDGYTF
TGTGCCAGCAGGGGACAGGGGGCCAAGTGGGATGGCTACACCTTC
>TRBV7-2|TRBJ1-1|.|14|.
CASLQAFSDTEAFF
TGTGCCAGCTTACAGGCATTTAGCGACACTGAAGCTTTCTTT
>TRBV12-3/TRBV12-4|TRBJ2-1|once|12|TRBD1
CASSPGTGEQFF
TGTGCCAGCAGTCCCGGGACAGGCGAGCAGTTCTTC
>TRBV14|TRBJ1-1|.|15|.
CASSQLQGRNTEAFF
TGTGCCAGCAGCCAACTACAGGGTAGGAACACTGAAGCTTTCTTT
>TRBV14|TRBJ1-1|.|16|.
CASSQETDPMNTEAFF
TGTGCCAGCAGCCAAGAGACAGACCCGATGAACACTGAAGCTTTCTTT
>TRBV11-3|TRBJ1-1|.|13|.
CASSFGGGTEAFF
TGTGCCAGCAGCTTCGGGGGTGGCACTGAAGCTTTCTTT
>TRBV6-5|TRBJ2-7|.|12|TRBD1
CASSIQGAEQYF
TGTGCCAGCAGCATTCAGGGGGCCGAGCAGTACTTC
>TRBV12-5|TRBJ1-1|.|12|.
CASGLIRDEAFF
TGTGCTAGTGGTTTAATCAGAGATGAAGCTTTCTTT
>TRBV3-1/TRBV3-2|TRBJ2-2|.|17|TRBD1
CASSLAAGTGAAGELFF
TGTGCCAGCAGCCTAGCGGCTGGGACAGGGGCCGCCGGGGAGCTGTTTTTT
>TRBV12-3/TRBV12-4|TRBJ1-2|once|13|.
CASSYEAGYGYTF
TGTGCCAGCAGTTACGAGGCAGGGTATGGCTACACCTTC
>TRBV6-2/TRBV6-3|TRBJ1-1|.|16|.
CASSSILGTGNTEAFF
TGTGCCAGCAGTTCCATCTTAGGGACGGGGAACACTGAAGCTTTCTTT
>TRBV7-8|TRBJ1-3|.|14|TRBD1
CASIRDSLGNTIYF
TGTGCCAGCATCCGGGACAGCCTTGGAAACACCATATATTTT
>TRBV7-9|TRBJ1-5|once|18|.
CASSHTPGPAIGNQPQHF
TGTGCCAGCAGCCATACACCGGGGCCGGCGATTGGCAATCAGCCCCAGCATTTT
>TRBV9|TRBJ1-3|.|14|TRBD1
CASGQGTPGNTIYF
TGTGCCAGCGGACAGGGAACCCCCGGAAACACCATATATTTT
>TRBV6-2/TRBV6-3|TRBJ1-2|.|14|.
CASSSQPPGMGYTF
TGTGCCAGCAGTTCCCAGCCCCCAGGGATGGGCTACACCTTC
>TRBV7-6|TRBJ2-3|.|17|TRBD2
CASSPGLAGGYTDTQYF
TGTGCCAGCAGCCCCGGACTGGCGGGGGGATACACAGATACGCAGTATTTT
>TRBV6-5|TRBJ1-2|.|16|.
CASSSTGTALIYGYTF
TGTGCCAGCAGTTCGACCGGGACCGCTTTAATCTATGGCTACACCTTC
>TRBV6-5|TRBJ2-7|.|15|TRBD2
CASGPGTSGSYEQYF
TGTGCCAGCGGACCCGGGACTAGCGGCTCCTACGAGCAGTACTTC
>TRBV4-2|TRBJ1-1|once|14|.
CASSPPGRNTEAFF
TGTGCCAGCAGCCCCCCGGGGCGAAACACTGAAGCTTTCTTT
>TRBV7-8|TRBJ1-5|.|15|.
CASSPSDGGNQPQHF
TGTGCCAGCAGCCCCTCCGACGGAGGCAATCAGCCCCAGCATTTT
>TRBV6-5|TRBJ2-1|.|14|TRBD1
CASSSVDRANEQFF
TGTGCCAGCAGTTCCGTGGACAGGGCGAATGAGCAGTTCTTC
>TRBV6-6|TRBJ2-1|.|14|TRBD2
CASSYRGGYNEQFF
TGTGCCAGCAGTTACCGGGGGGGTTACAATGAGCAGTTCTTC
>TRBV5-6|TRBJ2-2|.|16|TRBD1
CASSTGTGEVTGELFF
TGTGCCAGCAGCACGGGGACAGGGGAGGTCACCGGGGAGCTGTTTTTT
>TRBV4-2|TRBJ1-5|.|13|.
CASSEGGDQPQHF
TGTGCCAGCAGCGAAGGGGGGGATCAGCCCCAGCATTTT
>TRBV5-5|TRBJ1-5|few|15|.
CASSLDSYSNQPQHF
TGTGCCAGCAGCTTGGACAGTTATAGCAATCAGCCCCAGCATTTT